A selection of T cell receptor beta chains follows, all from one sample in a study of T-cell memory formation after mild COVID-19. TCRdb fed the 5' RACE reads into MiXCR, producing one record per CDR3 protein. The table has about 270,000 distinct CDR3 sequences, approximately 15% seen once. Source material: PBMCs or a T cell subset sorted from them (not recorded which). The receptors were sampled from a man younger than 35 who had mild COVID-19 (a few samples of this study predate the infection). Cell type and time point are not known. Each CDR3 is given with its conserved first and last residue. A D gene is named only where the DNA matches it firmly. A clone size is listed for some rows: how often the clone was seen (once, few, many), or a class if it is expanded.

V gene: TRBV5-1; D gene: NA; clone size: NA; J gene: TRBJ2-3; CDR3 DNA: TGCGCCAGCGGACCCCCGGACCCGGGCACAGATACGCAGTATTTT; CDR3 protein: CASGPPDPGTDTQYF
V gene: TRBV18; D gene: NA; clone size: once; J gene: TRBJ2-5; CDR3 DNA: TGTGCCAGCTCACCACCGGTTACGATCCCCCAAGAGACCCAGTACTTC; CDR3 protein: CASSPPVTIPQETQYF
V gene: TRBV5-1; D gene: TRBD2; clone size: NA; J gene: TRBJ2-7; CDR3 DNA: TGCGCCAGCAGCCCGGGGGGTGGTCCCTACGAGCAGTACTTC; CDR3 protein: CASSPGGGPYEQYF
V gene: TRBV7-2; D gene: NA; clone size: many; J gene: TRBJ1-1; CDR3 DNA: TGTGCCAGCAGCTTAGCCCGGGATAATGAAGCTTTCTTT; CDR3 protein: CASSLARDNEAFF
V gene: TRBV4-3; D gene: NA; clone size: NA; J gene: TRBJ2-1; CDR3 DNA: TGCGCCAGCAGCCTTAGAGGGCGGGGGCCCGAACTCGTAGGGTACAATGAGCAGTTCTTC; CDR3 protein: CASSLRGRGPELVGYNEQFF
V gene: TRBV20-1; D gene: NA; clone size: NA; J gene: TRBJ2-1; CDR3 DNA: TGCAGTGCCCAGGACAGAGAATTTTCCTACAATGAGCAGTTCTTC; CDR3 protein: CSAQDREFSYNEQFF
V gene: TRBV5-1; D gene: NA; clone size: NA; J gene: TRBJ2-1; CDR3 DNA: TGCGCCAGCAGCTGGCTAATCCCCAATGAGCAGTTCTTC; CDR3 protein: CASSWLIPNEQFF
V gene: TRBV4-1; D gene: TRBD1; clone size: few; J gene: TRBJ2-7; CDR3 DNA: TGCGCCAGCAGCCAAGAGGACAGGGGAAGGTACGAGCAGTACTTC; CDR3 protein: CASSQEDRGRYEQYF
V gene: TRBV18; D gene: TRBD1; clone size: few; J gene: TRBJ1-3; CDR3 DNA: TGTGCCAGCTCACCACCGGACAGGGCTGGAAACACCATATATTTT; CDR3 protein: CASSPPDRAGNTIYF
V gene: TRBV7-3; D gene: NA; clone size: few; J gene: TRBJ1-1; CDR3 DNA: TGTGCCAGCAGCTTAACAGGGGCGCGGGGCACTGAAGCTTTCTTT; CDR3 protein: CASSLTGARGTEAFF